This T cell receptor (beta chain) was found in a study of CD8 T cells in ankylosing spondylitis. Study results and caveats: Certain motif variants had earlier been reported in reactive arthritis synovial fluid and blood. Apparently characteristic of ankylosing spondylitis blood was a TCR beta motif (roughly eight highly homologous variants).

TCRdb itself ran the 5' RACE reads through MiXCR, one entry per CDR3 protein. The sample lists approximately 290,000 distinct CDR3 sequences, 20% to 25% occurring once. Remarks on this clonotype: Its antigen remains unidentified.

The CDR3 is made up of 13 amino acids. Per the germline V gene, CDR1 is LNHNV and CDR2 is YYDKDF (reference sequence). With 6 bases clipped from V and 13 bases from J, the junction kept 5 bases outside the gene matches. This chain connects TRBV15 to TRBJ1-6, with 11 bases that match TRBD1. The specimen was blood, either unsorted or a sorted T cell fraction (not recorded which). The receptor was isolated from a female donor with ankylosing spondylitis or in good health (not recorded which). CDR3 in amino acids: CATSRDRGAPLHF. The CDR3 DNA reads TGTGCCACCAGTAGGGACAGGGGGGCGCCCCTCCACTTT.